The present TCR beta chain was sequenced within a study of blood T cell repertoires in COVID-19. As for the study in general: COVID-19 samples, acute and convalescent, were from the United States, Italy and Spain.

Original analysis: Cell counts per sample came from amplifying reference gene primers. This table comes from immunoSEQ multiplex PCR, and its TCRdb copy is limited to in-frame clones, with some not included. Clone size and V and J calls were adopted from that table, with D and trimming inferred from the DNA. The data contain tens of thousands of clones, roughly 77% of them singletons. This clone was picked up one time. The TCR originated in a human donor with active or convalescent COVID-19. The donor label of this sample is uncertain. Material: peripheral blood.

The chain's CDR3 is CASSEVSYGYTF. Written as DNA, the CDR3 is TGTGCCAGCAGTGAGGTTTCCTATGGCTACACCTTC. The chain joins TRBV5-4 to TRBJ1-2; no reliable D call. CDR1 and CDR2 from the germline V gene are SGHNT and YYREEE (reference sequence). V lost 5 bases and J 4 bases, leaving 9 bases between the germline ends. The CDR3 runs 12 residues.